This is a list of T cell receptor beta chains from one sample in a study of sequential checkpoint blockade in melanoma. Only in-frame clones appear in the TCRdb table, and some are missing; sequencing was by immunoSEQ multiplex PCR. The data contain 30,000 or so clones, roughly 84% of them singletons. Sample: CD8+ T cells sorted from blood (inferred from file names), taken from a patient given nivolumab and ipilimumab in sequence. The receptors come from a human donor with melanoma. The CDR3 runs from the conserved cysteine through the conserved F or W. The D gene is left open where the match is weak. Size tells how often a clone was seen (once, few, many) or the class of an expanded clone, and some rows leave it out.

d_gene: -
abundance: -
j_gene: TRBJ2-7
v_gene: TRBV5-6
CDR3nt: TGTGCCAGCAGCTTGGGGGGCCACGAGCAGTACTTC
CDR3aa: CASSLGGHEQYF

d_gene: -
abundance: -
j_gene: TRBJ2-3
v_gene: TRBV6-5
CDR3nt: TGTGCCAGCAGGTCAGGGCCAGATACGCAGTATTTT
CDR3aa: CASRSGPDTQYF

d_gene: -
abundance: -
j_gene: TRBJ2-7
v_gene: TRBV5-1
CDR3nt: TGCGCCAGCAGCTTACCGGAGGGTGTCTACGAGCAGTACTTC
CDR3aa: CASSLPEGVYEQYF

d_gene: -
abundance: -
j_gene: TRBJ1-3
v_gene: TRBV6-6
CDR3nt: TGTGCCAGCCGTCGTGGACTTCAGCCTGGAAACACCATATATTTT
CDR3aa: CASRRGLQPGNTIYF

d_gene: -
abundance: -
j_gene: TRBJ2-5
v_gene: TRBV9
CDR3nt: TGTGCCAGCAGCGACCGTGCGGGGGCGGGAGAGACCCAGTACTTC
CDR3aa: CASSDRAGAGETQYF

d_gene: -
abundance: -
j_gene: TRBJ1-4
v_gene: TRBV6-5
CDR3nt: TGTGCCAGCAGTTACCTCCCAGGGAATGAAAAACTGTTTTTT
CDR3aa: CASSYLPGNEKLFF

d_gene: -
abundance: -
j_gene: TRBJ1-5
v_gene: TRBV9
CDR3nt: TGTGCCAGCGGGGGGGCGCCTGATCAGCCCCAGCATTTT
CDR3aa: CASGGAPDQPQHF

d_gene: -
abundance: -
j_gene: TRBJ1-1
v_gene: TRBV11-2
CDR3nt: TGTGCCAGCAGCTTAGCCCGTTCAGCAGGGTTGGGGACTGAAGCTTTCTTT
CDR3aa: CASSLARSAGLGTEAFF

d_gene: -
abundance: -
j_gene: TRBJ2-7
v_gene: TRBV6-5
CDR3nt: TGTGCCAGCAGTTACGAGGGATACGAGCAGTACTTC
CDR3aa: CASSYEGYEQYF

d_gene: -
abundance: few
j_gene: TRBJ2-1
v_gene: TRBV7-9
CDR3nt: TGTGCCAGCAGTTCCCGGGACAATACTGAGCAGTTCTTC
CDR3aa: CASSSRDNTEQFF

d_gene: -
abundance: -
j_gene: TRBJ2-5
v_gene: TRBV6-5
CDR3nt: TGTGCCAGCAGTGCAGGGGCCGGAGAGACCCAGTACTTC
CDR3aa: CASSAGAGETQYF

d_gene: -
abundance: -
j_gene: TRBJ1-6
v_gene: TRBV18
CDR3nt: TGTGCCAGCTCACCGGAGGGGTTTGTGGATAATTCACCCCTCCACTTT
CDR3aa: CASSPEGFVDNSPLHF

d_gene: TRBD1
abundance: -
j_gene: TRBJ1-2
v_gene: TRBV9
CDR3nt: TGTGCCAGCAGCACAGGGGGCGAGGCTGGCTACACCTTC
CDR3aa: CASSTGGEAGYTF

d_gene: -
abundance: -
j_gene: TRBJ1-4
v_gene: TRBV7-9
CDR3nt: TGTGCCAGCAGCTTAGCCCACACACTAAATGAAAAACTGTTTTTT
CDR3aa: CASSLAHTLNEKLFF

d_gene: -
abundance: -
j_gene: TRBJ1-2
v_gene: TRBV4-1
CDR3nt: TGCGCCAGCAGCCAAGGAACCGGGGGGGAGGGATATGGCTACACCTTC
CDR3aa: CASSQGTGGEGYGYTF

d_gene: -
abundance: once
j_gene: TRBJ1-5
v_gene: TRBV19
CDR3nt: TGTGCCAGTAGTGTACCGCCCGGGAGAAGACTATATAGCAATCAGCCCCAGCATTTT
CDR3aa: CASSVPPGRRLYSNQPQHF

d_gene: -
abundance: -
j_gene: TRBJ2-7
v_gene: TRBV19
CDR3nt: TGTGCCAGTAGTTTGGGCAGGGTGGGGTACGAGCAGTACTTC
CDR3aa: CASSLGRVGYEQYF

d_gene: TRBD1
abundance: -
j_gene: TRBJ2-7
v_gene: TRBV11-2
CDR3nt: TGTGCCAGCAGCCTTACAGGGGGCGAAGGCGAGCAGTACTTC
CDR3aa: CASSLTGGEGEQYF

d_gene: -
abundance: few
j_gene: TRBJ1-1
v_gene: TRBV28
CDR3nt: TGTGCCAGCAGTTTTATTGGGAGAGGGGAAGCTTTCTTT
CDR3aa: CASSFIGRGEAFF

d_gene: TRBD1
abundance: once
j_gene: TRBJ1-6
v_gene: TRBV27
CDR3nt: TGTGCCAGCAGCCTGATCCGGACAGGGGAGAATTCACCCCTCCACTTT
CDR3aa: CASSLIRTGENSPLHF

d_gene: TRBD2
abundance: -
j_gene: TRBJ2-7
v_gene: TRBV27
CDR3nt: TGTGCCACCCGGGGAGGGGATCCCTACGAGCAGTACTTC
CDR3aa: CATRGGDPYEQYF

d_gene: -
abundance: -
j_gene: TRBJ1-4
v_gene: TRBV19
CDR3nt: TGTGCCAGTAGTATACGTTTCTCTGGGGCAGGCCTAGGGGAAAAACTGTTTTTT
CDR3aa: CASSIRFSGAGLGEKLFF

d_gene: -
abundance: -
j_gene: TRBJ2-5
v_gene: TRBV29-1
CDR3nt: TGCAGCGTTGTGAGACTAGACTTCCAAGAGACCCAGTACTTC
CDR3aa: CSVVRLDFQETQYF

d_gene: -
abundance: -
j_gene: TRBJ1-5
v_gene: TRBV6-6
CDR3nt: TGTGCCAGCAGTTTAGGAGGGATTATAGCAAATCAGCCCCAGCATTTT
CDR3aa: CASSLGGIIANQPQHF

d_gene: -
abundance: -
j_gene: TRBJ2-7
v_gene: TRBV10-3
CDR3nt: TGTGCCATCGGCCAGACAGATTACTACGAGCAGTACTTC
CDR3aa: CAIGQTDYYEQYF

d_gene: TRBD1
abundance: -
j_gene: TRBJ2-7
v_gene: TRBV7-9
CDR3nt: TGTGCCAGCAGCTTACCACAGGGGCGGTTTGCCTACGAGCAGTACTTC
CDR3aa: CASSLPQGRFAYEQYF

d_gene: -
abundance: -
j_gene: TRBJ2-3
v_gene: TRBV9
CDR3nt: TGTGCCAGCAGCGTCGGACATCGCCTTTACACAGATACGCAGTATTTT
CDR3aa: CASSVGHRLYTDTQYF

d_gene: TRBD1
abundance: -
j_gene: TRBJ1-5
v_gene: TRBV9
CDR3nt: TGTGCCAGCAGCGTTACAGGGGCAAACAATCAGCCCCAGCATTTT
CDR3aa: CASSVTGANNQPQHF

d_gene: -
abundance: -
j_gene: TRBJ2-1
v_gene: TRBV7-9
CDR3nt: TGTGCCAGCAGCCATGGTAGCTCCTACAATGAGCAGTTCTTC
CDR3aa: CASSHGSSYNEQFF

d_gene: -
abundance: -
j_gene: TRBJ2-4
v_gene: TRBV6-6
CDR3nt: TGTGCCAGCAGATCCCTATTACAGAAAATCAGGGACATTCAGTACTTC
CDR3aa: CASRSLLQKIRDIQYF

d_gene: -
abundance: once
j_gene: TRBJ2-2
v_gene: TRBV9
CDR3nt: TGTGCCAGCAGCGGTCTCACCGGGGAGCTGTTTTTT
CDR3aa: CASSGLTGELFF

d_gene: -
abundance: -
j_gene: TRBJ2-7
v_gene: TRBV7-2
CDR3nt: TGTGCCAGCAGCTTAGCACAAGTGAGGACCTACGAGCAGTACTTC
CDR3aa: CASSLAQVRTYEQYF